What follows describes a single T cell receptor beta chain. Its antigen is currently unknown. This record comes from a study of cytomegalovirus exposure and HLA in healthy donors. Study-wide findings and caveats: Across all donors, roughly uniform sequencing depth was an assumption of the presence/absence analyses. Within an earlier analysis, most TCR beta V segments proved productive either about 90% or about 30% of the time.

V dropped 3 bases and J dropped 4; count of bases not matched to a gene: 10. CDR1 is SGHRS and CDR2 is YFSETQ in the germline V gene. The CDR3 runs to 17 residues. PCR primers comprised 60 Vbeta and 13 Jbeta primers. This table comes from immunoSEQ multiplex PCR, and its TCRdb copy is limited to in-frame clones, with some not included. Of about 78,000 clones in the sample, about 80% were seen once. The V and J genes are TRBV5-1 and TRBJ1-2, with TRBD1 matching over 12 bases. Sequencing was carried out using PBMCs. The TCR originated in a woman aged 45-59 years in good health and CMV-seropositive. The CDR3 spells CASSSDRGTGGGYGYTF. In nucleotides, the CDR3 is TGCGCCAGCAGCTCCGACAGGGGGACAGGGGGCGGCTATGGCTACACCTTC.